These T cell receptor beta chains were read from a single sample in a study of cytomegalovirus exposure and HLA in healthy donors. The method was immunoSEQ multiplex PCR; TCRdb's version includes in-frame clones alone and lacks a portion of them. The sample lists 170,000 or so clones; about 69% were seen once. The specimen was PBMCs. The receptors were sampled from a male donor in good health and CMV-seronegative. Each CDR3 is given with its conserved first and last residue. Size is stated for part of the rows, as once, few or many counts, or as a class when the clone is expanded.

J: TRBJ2-6; size: NA; V: TRBV10-3; CDR3: CAIAPRTGKSSTGANVLTF
J: TRBJ1-2; size: NA; V: TRBV28; CDR3: CASSAPLGQGRRNGYTF
J: TRBJ2-3; size: NA; V: TRBV9; CDR3: CASSTHPGTSGASTDTQYF
J: TRBJ1-5; size: NA; V: TRBV7-8; CDR3: CASSLKGQGSHQPQHF
J: TRBJ2-3; size: NA; V: TRBV6-6; CDR3: CASSYSRADTQYF
J: TRBJ2-7; size: NA; V: TRBV28; CDR3: CASRPSGKRYEQYF
J: TRBJ1-6; size: NA; V: TRBV27; CDR3: CASSLGGQLYNSPLHF
J: TRBJ2-3; size: NA; V: TRBV5-1; CDR3: CASSLNDVAVDTQYF
J: TRBJ2-7; size: NA; V: TRBV18; CDR3: CASSPPGQGSYYEQYF
J: TRBJ2-1; size: NA; V: TRBV18; CDR3: CASSPAGTSGDNEQFF
J: TRBJ2-7; size: NA; V: TRBV11-2; CDR3: CASSLGLAGRYEQYF
J: TRBJ1-6; size: NA; V: TRBV30; CDR3: CAWTPGGSTSPLHF
J: TRBJ2-1; size: NA; V: TRBV5-4; CDR3: CASSPAEGAGDEQFF
J: TRBJ2-1; size: few; V: TRBV2; CDR3: CASSPRTSGSGEQFF
J: TRBJ1-5; size: NA; V: TRBV19; CDR3: CASTDRGPSNQPQHF
J: TRBJ2-3; size: NA; V: TRBV15; CDR3: CATSRDLLLAGDEDTQYF
J: TRBJ2-5; size: NA; V: TRBV7-3; CDR3: CASSPWASGETQYF
J: TRBJ2-3; size: NA; V: TRBV19; CDR3: CASSWLAGGDTQYF
J: TRBJ1-6; size: NA; V: TRBV23-1; CDR3: CASTPRRSPLHF
J: TRBJ2-5; size: NA; V: TRBV2; CDR3: CASSARLGETQYF
J: TRBJ2-5; size: NA; V: TRBV11-2; CDR3: CASSLDRGRETQYF
J: TRBJ2-3; size: NA; V: TRBV4-1; CDR3: CASSQYSGGSTDTQYF
J: TRBJ1-3; size: NA; V: TRBV25-1; CDR3: CASSPAGSSGNTIYF
J: TRBJ1-6; size: NA; V: TRBV4-2; CDR3: CASSPAGNSPLHF
J: TRBJ1-3; size: NA; V: TRBV15; CDR3: CATSRDKGTGNTIYF
J: TRBJ2-1; size: NA; V: TRBV13; CDR3: CASSFTGDEQFF
J: TRBJ1-3; size: NA; V: TRBV7-9; CDR3: CASTDPDRPSGNTIYF
J: TRBJ2-7; size: NA; V: TRBV28; CDR3: CASSLSRQAGLEQYF
J: TRBJ2-2; size: NA; V: TRBV30; CDR3: CAWDPGQGALGTGELFF
J: TRBJ2-2; size: NA; V: TRBV9; CDR3: CASSDPSGTPNTGELFF
J: TRBJ2-7; size: NA; V: TRBV6-1; CDR3: CASRDNSRYEQYF
J: TRBJ1-5; size: NA; V: TRBV29-1; CDR3: CSVQEVGNQPQHF
J: TRBJ2-7; size: NA; V: TRBV5-1; CDR3: CASSPLGYRAHEQYF
J: TRBJ1-2; size: NA; V: TRBV14; CDR3: CASSQDADYGYTF
J: TRBJ2-5; size: NA; V: TRBV18; CDR3: CASSPRDSSGQYF
J: TRBJ1-5; size: NA; V: TRBV5-5; CDR3: CASSLGTGGEPQHF
J: TRBJ2-1; size: NA; V: TRBV6-6; CDR3: CASTLAPINEQFF
J: TRBJ1-5; size: NA; V: TRBV6-1; CDR3: CASSEAVQQPQHF
J: TRBJ2-2; size: NA; V: TRBV7-3; CDR3: CASRGPSTGELFF
J: TRBJ1-1; size: NA; V: TRBV4-3; CDR3: CASSQSPVTEAFF
J: TRBJ1-1; size: NA; V: TRBV15; CDR3: CATSRGQQNTEAFF
J: TRBJ1-1; size: once; V: TRBV7-2; CDR3: CASSFKTDLNTEAFF
J: TRBJ2-3; size: few; V: TRBV6-4; CDR3: CASSDSGSAGTQYF
J: TRBJ1-6; size: NA; V: TRBV6-6; CDR3: CASTLDWINSPLHF